This entry lists 2 T cell receptor beta chains sequenced from one sample in a study of blood T cells in healthy people across ages. Through a sample-barcoded 5' primer and a J-beta primer mix, a second PCR was run for roughly 7 to 11 cycles. Each CDR3 protein is one row after TCRdb ran MiXCR on the 5' RACE reads. This table has about 1.8 million distinct CDR3 sequences, 49% appearing once. The sequenced sample consisted of blood. These receptors were obtained from a middle-aged woman in good health.

The V call is TRBV10-1, the J call TRBJ2-1; D perhaps matches TRBD2 (7 bases). V lost 3 bases and J 10 bases, leaving 16 bases between the germline ends. CDR3 length: 14 amino acids. Per the germline V gene, CDR1 is WNHNN and CDR2 is SYGVQD (reference sequence). The DNA for the CDR3 is TGCGCCAGCAGTGAAGGGGGGGCGTTGGGAGAGCAGTTCTTC. Translation gives CASSEGGALGEQFF.

The V and J genes are TRBV5-6 and TRBJ2-3; D might be TRBD1 (6 bases). Between the trimmed V and J ends, which lost 4 bases and 7 bases, there was a span of 13 bases. This CDR3 is built from 13 residues. CDR1 and CDR2 (germline): SGHDT, YYEEEE. DNA for the CDR3: TGTGCCAGCAGCCTACGGGACATAAATACGCAGTATTTT. Translating gives CASSLRDINTQYF. Full variable domain (remainder filled in from reference TRBV5-6 and TRBJ2-3): DAGVTQSPTHLIKTRGQQVTLRCSPKSGHDTVSWYQQALGQGPQFIFQYYEEEERQRGNFPDRFSGHQFPNYSSELNVNALLLGDSALYLCASSLRDINTQYFGPGTRLTVL.